This TCR beta chain was observed in a study of blood T cell repertoires in COVID-19. Study-wide context: Acute and convalescent COVID-19 samples came from the United States, Italy and Spain.

Germline V gene sequence: CDR1 MNHEY, CDR2 SMNVEV (reference sequence). The CDR3 is made up of 14 amino acids. Trimming left V 2 bases short and J 5 bases short, with 11 bases between. Original analysis: Cell counts per sample came from amplifying reference gene primers. Assay: immunoSEQ multiplex PCR; the TCRdb copy retains only in-frame clones and omits some. V, J and clone size are those of that table, while D and trimming were read from the DNA. Counted here are 220,000 or so clones, approximately 84% occurring once; the ten biggest clones make up under 2%. Sequencing was carried out using peripheral blood. The receptor comes from an elderly woman with acute or convalescent COVID-19. This chain joins TRBV27 and TRBJ2-3; a weak D match, TRBD2 (5 bases). The chain's CDR3 is CASSLGLAKDTQYF. The CDR3 DNA reads TGTGCCAGCAGTTTAGGGCTAGCCAAAGATACGCAGTATTTT.